The 5 T cell receptor beta chains below come from one sample, sequenced in a study of blood T cell repertoires in COVID-19. Produced via immunoSEQ multiplex PCR; TCRdb's table is partial and in-frame only. The profile shows 250,000 to 350,000 clones, around 87% of them singletons. Sequenced: peripheral blood. The receptors stem from a woman in her forties or fifties who had recovered from COVID-19.

The rearrangement links TRBV3-1 (or the pseudogene TRBV3-2) to TRBJ1-3, with 7 bases fitting TRBD1. Germline CDR1 is LGHDT and CDR2 is YNNKEL (reference sequence). With V trimmed by 0 bases and J by 3 bases, 8 bases remained unmatched. The CDR3 spans 17 residues. In nucleotides, the CDR3 is TGTGCCAGCAGCCAAGATACCCCAGGGGGAGGTGGAAACACCATATATTTT. This encodes CASSQDTPGGGGNTIYF.

This clone was observed a single time. V is TRBV7-2 and J is TRBJ1-3; 7 bases are a match to TRBD1. This CDR3 is built from 16 residues. V dropped 4 bases and J dropped 2; count of bases not matched to a gene: 8. Germline values: CDR1 SGHTA, CDR2 FQGNSA. The CDR3 nucleotides are TGTGCCAGCAGCTACCGGGACAGACCTACTGGAAACACCATATATTTT. It specifies CASSYRDRPTGNTIYF.

CDR3 DNA: TGTGCCAGCTCTATGAGCGGGTACTCCTACAATGAGCAGTTCTTC. Amino acids: CASSMSGYSYNEQFF. V usage is TRBV18 and J usage is TRBJ2-1; TRBD2 might be the D (6 bases). Trimming pared 6 bases from V and 0 bases from J, leaving 12 bases between. This CDR3 contains 15 residues. Per the germline V gene, CDR1 is KGHSH and CDR2 is LQKENI.

The rearrangement joins TRBV24-1 to TRBJ2-1, with 9 nucleotides matching TRBD1. Trimming removed 9 bases from V and 5 bases from J; junction bases left unmatched: 7. This CDR3 comprises 14 residues. Looked up from germline, CDR1 is KGHDR and CDR2 is SFDVKD. The CDR3 spells CATAGTGWDNEQFF. CDR3 DNA sequence: TGTGCCACCGCTGGGACAGGGTGGGACAATGAGCAGTTCTTC.

This chain uses TRBV30 with TRBJ1-1; 8 bases match TRBD1. The CDR3 extends over 12 amino acids. Germline loops: CDR1 GTSNPN, CDR2 SVGIG (reference sequence). V gave up 6 bases and J gave up 11 bases; unmatched junction bases: 11. The CDR3 protein is CACATGVGGAFF. CDR3 nucleotides: TGTGCCTGCGCGACAGGGGTCGGAGGGGCTTTCTTT.